The text below deals with one TCR beta chain. Constant-segment primers served in 5'RACE that generated TCR alpha and TCR beta cDNA libraries bearing sample barcodes and UMIs. TCRdb re-derived calls from the 5' RACE reads in MiXCR, one entry per CDR3 protein. The data show 380,000 or so distinct CDR3 sequences, roughly an eighth seen once. This specimen belongs to a study of T-cell memory formation after mild COVID-19. V lost 4 bases, J lost 5 bases, and 10 bases lay in between. The CDR3 has 13 amino acids. CDR1 is MNHEY and CDR2 is SMNVEV in the germline V gene (reference sequence). Material: PBMCs or a T cell subset sorted from them (not recorded which). The clonotype was recovered from a man aged 18 to 30 who had mild COVID-19 (a few samples of this study predate the infection). Cell type and time point are not known. This chain connects TRBV27 to TRBJ2-3; D may be TRBD2 (5 bases). CDR3 nucleotide sequence: TGTGCCAGCAGTTCGGGAAAGGGAGATACGCAGTATTTT. This gives the protein CASSSGKGDTQYF.